Following are 10 T cell receptor beta chains from one sample sequenced in a study of chemoradiotherapy in HPV16-positive cancers. Produced via immunoSEQ multiplex PCR; TCRdb's table is partial and in-frame only. The sample records some 28,000 clones, roughly 84% being singletons. Sequencing used blood, obtained from a patient who underwent chemoradiotherapy. These receptor sequences come from a human donor with HPV-associated anogenital cancer.

The chain couples TRBV19 to TRBJ2-2; 9 bases are shared with TRBD1. V shed 6 bases, J shed 2 bases, and the junction held 7 bases outside the gene matches. CDR1 and CDR2 (germline): LNHDA, SQIVND (reference sequence). This CDR3 spans 16 amino acids. The CDR3 loop reads CASRTGGVRNTGELFF. In nucleotides, the CDR3 is TGTGCCAGTAGGACAGGGGGAGTGAGAAACACCGGGGAGCTGTTTTTT.

CDR3 sequence reads: CASSIEDGYEQYF. The CDR3 DNA sequence: TGTGCCAGTAGTATAGAAGACGGCTACGAGCAGTACTTC. V and J are TRBV19 and TRBJ2-7, with D uncertain. CDR1 LNHDA and CDR2 SQIVND come from the germline V gene (reference sequence). Trimming removed 0 bases at V and 3 bases at J, with 6 bases between. The CDR3 runs to 13 residues.

The rearrangement uses TRBV5-1 and TRBJ2-3; 16 bases agree with TRBD2. V gave up 3 bases and J gave up 5 bases; unmatched junction bases: 6. CDR3 length: 17 amino acids. CDR1 SGHRS and CDR2 YFSETQ come from the germline V gene. CDR3 protein: CASSSQGTSGGVDTQYF. The DNA of the CDR3 is TGCGCCAGCAGCTCGCAGGGGACTAGCGGGGGGGTAGATACGCAGTATTTT. Together with reference TRBV5-1 and TRBJ2-3, the CDR3 gives the full variable domain: KAGVTQTPRYLIKTRGQQVTLSCSPISGHRSVSWYQQTPGQGLQFLFEYFSETQRNKGNFPGRFSGRQFSNSRSEMNVSTLELGDSALYLCASSSQGTSGGVDTQYFGPGTRLTVL.

The chain recombines TRBV28 with TRBJ1-2; D gene ambiguous. Germline lookup yields CDR1 MDHEN and CDR2 SYDVKM. CDR3 length: 14 residues. V lost 2 bases and J lost 4, with 11 bases in between. CDR3 sequence reads: CASSLRVSSYGYTF. The DNA for the CDR3 is TGTGCCAGCAGTTTAAGGGTGTCAAGCTATGGCTACACCTTC.

The rearrangement uses TRBV30 and TRBJ1-6, with D unclear. The V gene lost 0 bases and the J gene lost 5 bases, with 8 bases spanning the gap. In germline, CDR1 is GTSNPN, CDR2 SVGIG (reference sequence). The CDR3 contains 14 residues. DNA for the CDR3: TGTGCCTGGAGTGTTTACGGGGATAATTCACCCCTCCACTTT. Translating gives CAWSVYGDNSPLHF. The entire variable domain, with the rest obtained from reference TRBV30 and TRBJ1-6, is as follows: SQTIHQWPATLVQPVGSPLSLECTVEGTSNPNLYWYRQAAGRGLQLLFYSVGIGQISSEVPQNLSASRPQDRQFILSSKKLLLSDSGFYLCAWSVYGDNSPLHFGNGTRLTVT.

This chain joins TRBV9 and TRBJ2-3; D remains unclear. Germline CDR1 SGDLS, CDR2 YYNGEE. V was shortened by 0 bases and J by 6 bases, with 5 bases between the two germline ends. This CDR3 comprises 12 residues. The CDR3 protein is CASSVVLDTQYF. The CDR3 region has the DNA TGTGCCAGCAGCGTAGTTCTTGATACGCAGTATTTT.

This clone was seen once. The chain links TRBV30 to TRBJ1-2; D may be TRBD1 (5 bases). Trimming took off 0 bases at V and 0 bases at J, with 11 bases between the two ends. CDR3 size: 15 residues. Looked up from germline, CDR1 is GTSNPN and CDR2 is SVGIG (reference sequence). The CDR3 coding sequence is TGTGCCTGGAGTGTACAGGCAGGGACTAACTATGGCTACACCTTC. Its protein is CAWSVQAGTNYGYTF.

The chain recombines TRBV27 with TRBJ2-3; D gene unclear. Germline lookup yields CDR1 MNHEY and CDR2 SMNVEV (reference sequence). This CDR3 comprises 15 residues. V was pared by 6 bases and J by 3 bases, with 16 bases between. This CDR3 reads CASSSTFRATDTQYF. The CDR3 DNA reads as TGTGCCAGCAGCAGTACCTTCAGAGCGACAGATACGCAGTATTTT.

The V call is TRBV19, the J call TRBJ1-2; D might be TRBD1 (6 bases). V shed 1 base and J shed 4 bases, with 19 bases lying between them. The CDR3 runs to 17 residues. Germline CDR1 reads LNHDA; CDR2 reads SQIVND (reference sequence). CDR3 sequence reads: CASSIVRTALSFYGYTF. As DNA, the CDR3 is TGTGCCAGTAGTATAGTCCGGACAGCTCTTTCCTTCTATGGCTACACCTTC.

The V gene is TRBV29-1, the J gene TRBJ2-3, with D maybe TRBD1 (8 bases). CDR1 is SQVTM and CDR2 is ANQGSEA in the germline V gene. The CDR3 totals 14 residues. The ends were cut back, 6 bases at V and 6 bases at J, with 19 bases in the middle. As DNA, the CDR3 is TGCAGCGTCGCCGACAGGGGAGGGATGGATACGCAGTATTTT. This codes for CSVADRGGMDTQYF.